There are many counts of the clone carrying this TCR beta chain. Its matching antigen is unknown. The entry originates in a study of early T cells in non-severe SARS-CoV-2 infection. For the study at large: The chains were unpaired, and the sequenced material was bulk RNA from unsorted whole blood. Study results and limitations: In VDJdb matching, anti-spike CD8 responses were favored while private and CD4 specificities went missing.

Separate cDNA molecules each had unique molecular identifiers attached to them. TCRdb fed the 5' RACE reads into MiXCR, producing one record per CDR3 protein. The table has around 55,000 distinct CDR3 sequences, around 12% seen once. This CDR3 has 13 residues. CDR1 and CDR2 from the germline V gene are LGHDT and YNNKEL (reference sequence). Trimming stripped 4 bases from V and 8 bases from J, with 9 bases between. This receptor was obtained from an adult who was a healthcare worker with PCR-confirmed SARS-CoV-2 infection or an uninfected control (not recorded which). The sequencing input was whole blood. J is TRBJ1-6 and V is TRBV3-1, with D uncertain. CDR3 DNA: TGTGCCAGCAGCCTGGGTGGGGATTCACCCCTCCACTTT. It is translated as CASSLGGDSPLHF.